This TCR beta chain was captured by sequencing in a study of CD8+CD57+ T cells in acquired aplastic anemia. The study's findings and limits: It was found that some 31 CD8+ CDR3 sequences were shared between patients and controls.

The template for TCR beta VDJ and CDR3 sequence profiling was genomic DNA. TCRdb used MiXCR to reprocess the reads, holding one entry per CDR3 protein. The table includes hundreds of thousands of distinct CDR3 sequences, 47% detected once. The authors sequenced patients whose flow cytometry had shown CD8+CD57+ cell expansion. Untreated patients provided the blood samples, with no therapy given before sampling. As concerns this clonotype: Antigen unknown.

CDR3 length: 14 amino acids. Between the trimmed V and J ends, which lost 3 bases and 2 bases, there was a span of 8 bases. The sequenced sample was sorted CD4+, CD8+, or CD8+CD57+ T cells (not recorded which) from PBMCs. The chain couples TRBV12-3 or TRBV12-4 to TRBJ1-3; D is undetermined. This TCR was recovered from a human donor with aplastic anemia. This chain's CDR3 is CASSLARAGNTIYF. CDR3 coding DNA: TGTGCCAGCAGTTTGGCGAGGGCTGGAAACACCATATATTTT.